Each of the 11 T cell receptor beta chains below was sequenced from the same sample in a study of graft-versus-host responses after intestinal transplantation. The repertoire was sequenced with immunoSEQ multiplex PCR; TCRdb's copy has only in-frame clones and lacks some. The data hold 11,000 to 15,000 clones, with about 93% observed a single time. The source was PBMCs, collected 9 days after transplant. These receptors all stem from a human patient who received an intestinal transplant, so some T cells may come from the graft donor.

This clone was picked up one time. V is TRBV11-3 and J is TRBJ2-2; 8 positions agree with TRBD1. Germline V gene data show CDR1 as SGHNT and CDR2 as YENEEA. Trimming removed 6 bases from V and 3 bases from J; junction bases left unmatched: 9. The CDR3 consists of 16 residues. Here the CDR3 reads CASSRPQGADTGELFF. CDR3 DNA: TGTGCCAGCAGTCGCCCCCAGGGGGCCGACACCGGGGAGCTGTTTTTT.

CDR3 bases: TGTGCCAGCAGTTTATATGCCATGGGCTCCGTCCAAGAGACCCAGTACTTC. Protein product: CASSLYAMGSVQETQYF. The V call is TRBV27, the J call TRBJ2-5; no firm D call. CDR1 is MNHEY and CDR2 is SMNVEV in the germline V gene (reference sequence). This CDR3 is 17 amino acids long. Deletions cut 1 base from V and 1 base from J, with 16 bases between.

The rearrangement links TRBV2 to TRBJ2-7; 7 positions match TRBD1. With 2 bases clipped from V and 5 bases from J, the junction kept 9 bases outside the gene matches. CDR3 length: 15 residues. CDR1 SNHLY and CDR2 FYNNEI come from the germline V gene. CDR3 region: CASSESLGRGNEQYF. CDR3 nucleotide sequence: TGTGCCAGCAGTGAATCGTTAGGCAGGGGGAACGAGCAGTACTTC.

The chain links TRBV13 to TRBJ2-6; TRBD2 aligns across 14 bases. V shed 5 bases and J 2 bases; nucleotides not matched to a gene: 5. Germline assignment: CDR1 PRHDT and CDR2 FYEKMQ (reference sequence). This CDR3 has 18 amino acids. The CDR3 DNA sequence: TGTGCCAGCAGCGCAGCGACTAGCGGGAGGGCTGGGGCCAACGTCCTGACTTTC. Protein product: CASSAATSGRAGANVLTF.

The chain uses TRBV30 and TRBJ2-3, with a tentative D call TRBD2 (6 bases). The CDR3 contains 13 residues. Germline V gives CDR1 GTSNPN, CDR2 SVGIG (reference sequence). The CDR3 here is CAIRDFYTDTQYF. CDR3 nucleotides: TGTGCTATTCGGGACTTTTACACAGATACGCAGTATTTT.

The chain carries TRBV11-2 and TRBJ2-2; 8 positions match TRBD2. The V segment lost 1 base and the J segment 4 bases; nucleotides outside the gene matches: 5. Germline V gene data show CDR1 as SGHAT and CDR2 as FQNNGV. This CDR3 is 16 amino acids long. The CDR3 nucleotides read TGTGCCAGCAGCTTAGCGGGAGGGCCGGGCACCGGGGAGCTGTTTTTT. As protein: CASSLAGGPGTGELFF. The full variable domain, its missing parts supplied by reference TRBV11-2 and TRBJ2-2, is EAGVAQSPRYKIIEKRQSVAFWCNPISGHATLYWYQQILGQGPKLLIQFQNNGVVDDSQLPKDRFSAERLKGVDSTLKIQPAKLEDSAVYLCASSLAGGPGTGELFFGEGSRLTVL.

The rearrangement links TRBV9 to TRBJ1-5; 7 bases align to TRBD1. The ends lost 3 bases at V and 5 bases at J; junction bases unmatched: 5. This CDR3 comprises 14 residues. Looked up from germline, CDR1 is SGDLS and CDR2 is YYNGEE. DNA for the CDR3: TGTGCCAGCAGCGGACAGGGAAGAGATCAGCCCCAGCATTTT. Translating it yields CASSGQGRDQPQHF.

CDR3 sequence: CANGQERAYGYTF. The DNA of the CDR3 is TGTGCCAACGGACAGGAGAGGGCCTATGGCTACACCTTC. The gene calls are TRBV2 and TRBJ1-2; 7 bases fit TRBD1. From germline, CDR1 is SNHLY and CDR2 FYNNEI. Trimming cost V 10 bases and J 4 bases; bases outside gene matches: 9. This CDR3 is built from 13 residues.

This chain uses TRBV7-9 with TRBJ1-4; 9 bases fit TRBD1. With V trimmed by 5 bases and J by 7 bases, 5 bases remained unmatched. CDR3 length: 14 residues. Germline V gene sequence: CDR1 SEHNR, CDR2 FQNEAQ (reference sequence). The CDR3 DNA follows: TGTGCCAGCAGCAGGACAGGGGAAGGTGAAAAACTGTTTTTT. Translated, it gives CASSRTGEGEKLFF.

The chain uses TRBV18 and TRBJ2-3; tentative D call: TRBD1 (5 bases). The length of the CDR3 is 15 residues. The V gene lost 4 bases and the J gene lost 3 bases, with 14 bases spanning the gap. Per germline, CDR1 KGHSH and CDR2 LQKENI. CDR3: CASSRDSGVTDTQYF. The CDR3 DNA follows: TGTGCCAGCTCACGAGACAGTGGAGTTACAGATACGCAGTATTTT.

V is TRBV5-1 and J is TRBJ2-7, with 8 positions matching TRBD2. Losses at the gene ends were 0 bases for V and 5 bases for J; bases not matched to a gene: 7. The V gene's germline CDR1 is SGHRS and CDR2 YFSETQ. CDR3 length: 15 amino acids. In DNA form, the CDR3 reads TGCGCCAGCAGCTTGGCCGGGGGGGATCTTGACGAGCAGTACTTC. Its protein is CASSLAGGDLDEQYF. Using reference TRBV5-1 and TRBJ2-7 for the parts outside the CDR3, the full variable domain is KAGVTQTPRYLIKTRGQQVTLSCSPISGHRSVSWYQQTPGQGLQFLFEYFSETQRNKGNFPGRFSGRQFSNSRSEMNVSTLELGDSALYLCASSLAGGDLDEQYFGPGTRLTVT.